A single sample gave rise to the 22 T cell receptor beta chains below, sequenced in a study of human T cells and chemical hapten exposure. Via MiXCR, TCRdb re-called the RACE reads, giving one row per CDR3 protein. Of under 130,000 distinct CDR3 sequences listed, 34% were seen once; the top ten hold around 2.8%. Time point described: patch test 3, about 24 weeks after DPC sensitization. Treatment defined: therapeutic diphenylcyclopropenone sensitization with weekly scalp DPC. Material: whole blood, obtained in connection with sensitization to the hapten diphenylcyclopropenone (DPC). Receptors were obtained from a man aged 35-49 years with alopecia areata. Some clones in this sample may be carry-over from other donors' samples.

DNA of the CDR3: TGTGCCAGCAGCGAACCGGGGCTCCTAGATACGCAGTATTTT. As protein: CASSEPGLLDTQYF. The chain carries TRBV9 and TRBJ2-3; tentatively, D is TRBD1 or TRBD2 (5 bases each). CDR3 size: 14 residues. Germline V gene data show CDR1 as SGDLS and CDR2 as YYNGEE. V dropped 3 bases and J dropped 5 bases, with 13 bases sitting between them.

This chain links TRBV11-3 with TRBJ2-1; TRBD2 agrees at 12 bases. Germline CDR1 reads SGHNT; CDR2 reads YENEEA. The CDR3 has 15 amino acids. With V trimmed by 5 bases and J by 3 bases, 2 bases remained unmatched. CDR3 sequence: CASSAGLAGYNEQFF. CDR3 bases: TGTGCCAGCAGCGCGGGACTAGCGGGCTACAATGAGCAGTTCTTC. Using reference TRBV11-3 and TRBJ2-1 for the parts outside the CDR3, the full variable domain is EAGVVQSPRYKIIEKKQPVAFWCNPISGHNTLYWYLQNLGQGPELLIRYENEEAVDDSQLPKDRFSAERLKGVDSTLKIQPAELGDSAVYLCASSAGLAGYNEQFFGPGTRLTVL.

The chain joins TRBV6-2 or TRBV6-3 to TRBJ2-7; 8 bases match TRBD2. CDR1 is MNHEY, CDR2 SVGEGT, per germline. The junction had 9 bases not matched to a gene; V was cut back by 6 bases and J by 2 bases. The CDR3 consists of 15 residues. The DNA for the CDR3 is TGTGCCAGCAGAGGGTCGAGCGGGGGTGCCTACGAGCAGTACGTC. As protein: CASRGSSGGAYEQYV.

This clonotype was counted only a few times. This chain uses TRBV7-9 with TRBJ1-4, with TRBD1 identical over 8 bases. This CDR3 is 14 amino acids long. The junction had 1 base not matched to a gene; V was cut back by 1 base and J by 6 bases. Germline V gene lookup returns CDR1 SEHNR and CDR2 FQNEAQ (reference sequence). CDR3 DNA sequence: TGTGCCAGCAGCTTAGGACAGGGGTATGAAAAACTGTTTTTT. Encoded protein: CASSLGQGYEKLFF.

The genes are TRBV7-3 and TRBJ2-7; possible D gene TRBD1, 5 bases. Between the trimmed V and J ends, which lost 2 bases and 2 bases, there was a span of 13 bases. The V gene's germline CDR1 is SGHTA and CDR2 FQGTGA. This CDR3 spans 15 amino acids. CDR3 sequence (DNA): TGTGCCAGCAGCTTAGGGCCAGGGCGGACCTACGAGCAGTACTTC. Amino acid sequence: CASSLGPGRTYEQYF.

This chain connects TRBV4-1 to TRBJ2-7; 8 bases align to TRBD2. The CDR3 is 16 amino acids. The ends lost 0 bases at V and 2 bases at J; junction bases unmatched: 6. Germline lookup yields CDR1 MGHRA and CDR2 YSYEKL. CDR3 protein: CASSQEETSGPYEQYF. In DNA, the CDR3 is TGCGCCAGCAGCCAAGAGGAAACTAGCGGCCCCTACGAGCAGTACTTC.

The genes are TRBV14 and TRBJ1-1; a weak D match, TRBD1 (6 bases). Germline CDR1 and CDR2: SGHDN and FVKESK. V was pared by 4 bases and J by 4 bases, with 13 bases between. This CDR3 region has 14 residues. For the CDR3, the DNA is TGTGCCAGCAGCCTTATTCAGGGGACCACTGAAGCTTTCTTT. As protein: CASSLIQGTTEAFF.

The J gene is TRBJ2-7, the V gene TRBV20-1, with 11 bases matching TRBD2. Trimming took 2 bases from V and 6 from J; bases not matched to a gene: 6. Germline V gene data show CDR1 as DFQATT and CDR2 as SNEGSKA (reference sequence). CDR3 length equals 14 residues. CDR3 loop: CSARLAGGSSEQYF. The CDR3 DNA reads TGCAGTGCTAGACTAGCGGGAGGATCGAGCGAGCAGTACTTC.

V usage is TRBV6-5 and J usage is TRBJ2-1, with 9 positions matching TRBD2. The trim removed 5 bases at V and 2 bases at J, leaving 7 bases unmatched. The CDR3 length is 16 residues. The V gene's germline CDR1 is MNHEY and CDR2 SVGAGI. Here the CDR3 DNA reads TGTGCCAGCAGTAATTTAGCGGGAGCAACCTACAATGAGCAGTTCTTC. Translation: CASSNLAGATYNEQFF.

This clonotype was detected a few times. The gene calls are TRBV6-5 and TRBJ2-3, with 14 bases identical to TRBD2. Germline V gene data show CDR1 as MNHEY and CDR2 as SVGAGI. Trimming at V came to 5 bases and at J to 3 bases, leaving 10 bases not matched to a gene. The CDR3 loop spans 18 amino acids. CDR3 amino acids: CASSRTGLAGVGTDTQYF. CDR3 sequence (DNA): TGTGCCAGCAGTCGCACGGGACTAGCGGGAGTTGGGACAGATACGCAGTATTTT.

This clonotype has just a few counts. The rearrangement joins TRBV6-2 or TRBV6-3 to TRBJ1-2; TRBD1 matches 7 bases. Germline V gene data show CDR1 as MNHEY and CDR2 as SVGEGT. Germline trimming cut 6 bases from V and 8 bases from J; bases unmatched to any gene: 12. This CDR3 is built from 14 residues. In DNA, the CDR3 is TGTGCCAGCAGCCCGTCCGGGACAGCGGGGGGCTACACCTTC. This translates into CASSPSGTAGGYTF.

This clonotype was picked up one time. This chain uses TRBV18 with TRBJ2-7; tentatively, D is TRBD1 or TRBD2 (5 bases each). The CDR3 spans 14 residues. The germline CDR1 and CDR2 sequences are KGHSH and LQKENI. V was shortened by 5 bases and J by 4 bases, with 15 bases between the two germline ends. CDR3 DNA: TGTGCCAGCTCATACGTAGGGACCCTTTACGAGCAGTACGTC. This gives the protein CASSYVGTLYEQYV.

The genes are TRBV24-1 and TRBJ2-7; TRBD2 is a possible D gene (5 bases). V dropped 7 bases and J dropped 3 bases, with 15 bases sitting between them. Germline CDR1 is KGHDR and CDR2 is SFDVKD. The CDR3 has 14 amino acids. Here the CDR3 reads CATRKDVGDYEQYV. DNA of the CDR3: TGTGCCACCAGAAAGGACGTCGGGGACTACGAGCAGTACGTC.

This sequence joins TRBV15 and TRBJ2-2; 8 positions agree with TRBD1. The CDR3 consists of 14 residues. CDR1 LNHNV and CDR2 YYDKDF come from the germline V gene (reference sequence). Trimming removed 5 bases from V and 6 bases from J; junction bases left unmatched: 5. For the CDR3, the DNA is TGTGCCACCAGCTTGGACAGGGCAGCCGGGGAGCTGTTTTTT. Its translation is CATSLDRAAGELFF.

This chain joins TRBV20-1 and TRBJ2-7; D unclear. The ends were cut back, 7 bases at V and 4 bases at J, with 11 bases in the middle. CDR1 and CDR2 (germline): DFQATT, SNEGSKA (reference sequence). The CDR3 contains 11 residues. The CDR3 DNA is TGCAGTGTTCTTTCCCGATACGAGCAGTACTTC. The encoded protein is CSVLSRYEQYF.

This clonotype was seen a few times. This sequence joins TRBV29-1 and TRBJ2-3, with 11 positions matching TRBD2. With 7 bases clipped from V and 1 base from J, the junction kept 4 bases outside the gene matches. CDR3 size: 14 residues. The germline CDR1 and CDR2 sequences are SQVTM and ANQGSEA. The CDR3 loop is CSALTSGGTDTQYF. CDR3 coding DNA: TGCAGCGCCCTGACTAGCGGGGGCACAGATACGCAGTATTTT.

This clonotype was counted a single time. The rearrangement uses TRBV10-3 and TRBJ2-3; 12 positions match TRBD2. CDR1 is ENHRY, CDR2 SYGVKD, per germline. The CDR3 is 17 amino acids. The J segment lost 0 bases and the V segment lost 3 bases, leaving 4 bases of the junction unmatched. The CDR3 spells CAISDPSGRASTDTQYF. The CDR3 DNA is TGTGCCATCAGTGACCCTAGCGGGAGGGCTAGCACAGATACGCAGTATTTT.

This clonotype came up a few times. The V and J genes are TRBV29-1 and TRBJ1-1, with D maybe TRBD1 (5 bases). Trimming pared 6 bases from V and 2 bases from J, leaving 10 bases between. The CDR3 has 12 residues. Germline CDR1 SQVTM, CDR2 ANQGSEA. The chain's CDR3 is CSVLTVNTEAFF. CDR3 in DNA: TGCAGCGTCCTGACAGTTAACACTGAAGCTTTCTTT.

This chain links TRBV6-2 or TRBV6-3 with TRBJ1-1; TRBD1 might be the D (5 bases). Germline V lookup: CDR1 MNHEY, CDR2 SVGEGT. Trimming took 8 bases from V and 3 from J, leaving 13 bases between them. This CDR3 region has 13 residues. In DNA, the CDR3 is TGTGCCAGCGGGGCGGCGGATTACACTGAAGCTTTCTTT. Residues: CASGAADYTEAFF.

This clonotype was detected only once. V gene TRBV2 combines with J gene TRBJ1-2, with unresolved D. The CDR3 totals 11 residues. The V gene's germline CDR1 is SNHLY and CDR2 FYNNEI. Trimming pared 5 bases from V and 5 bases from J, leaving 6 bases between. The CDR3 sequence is CASSPGYGYTF. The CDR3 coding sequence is TGTGCCAGCAGTCCCGGTTATGGCTACACCTTC. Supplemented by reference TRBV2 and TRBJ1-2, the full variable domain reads EPEVTQTPSHQVTQMGQEVILRCVPISNHLYFYWYRQILGQKVEFLVSFYNNEISEKSEIFDDQFSVERPDGSNFTLKIRSTKLEDSAMYFCASSPGYGYTFGSGTRLTVV.

Written as DNA, the CDR3 is TGTGCCAGCAGTTACCCTCGATTAGCGGGAGCCGGCTACGAGCAGTACTTC. Encoded protein: CASSYPRLAGAGYEQYF. J is TRBJ2-7 and V is TRBV6-2 or TRBV6-3; 9 bases are a match to TRBD2. CDR1 and CDR2 (germline): MNHEY, SVGEGT. The CDR3 is made up of 17 amino acids. J lost 3 bases, V lost 2 bases, and 11 bases had no gene match.

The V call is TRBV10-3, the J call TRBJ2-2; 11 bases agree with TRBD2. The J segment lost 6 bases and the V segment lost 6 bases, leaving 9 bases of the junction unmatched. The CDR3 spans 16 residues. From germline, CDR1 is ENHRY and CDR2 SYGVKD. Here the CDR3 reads CAIRTPNSGRAGELFF. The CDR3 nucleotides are TGTGCCATCAGGACGCCCAATAGCGGGAGGGCCGGGGAGCTGTTTTTT.